This T cell receptor (beta chain) was sequenced in a study of T cells in Graves' hyperthyroidism and ophthalmopathy. The study's findings and limits: The model foresaw ophthalmopathy a median around 6.8 months prior to onset.

There were TCR beta CDR3 regions amplified from RNA transcripts. A set of HTBI primers served as the primers for a first-round RT-PCR of the TCR CDR3. TCRdb re-called the multiplex PCR reads with MiXCR, one entry per CDR3 protein. Among more than 300,000 distinct CDR3 sequences, about 13% were seen once, and the ten largest hold roughly 8.3%. Calling Graves' hyperthyroidism stable meant ophthalmopathy did not progress within 18 months. Reasons for excluding patients were uncontrolled infection, other autoimmune disease, pregnancy or lactation. Trimming took 2 bases from V and 0 from J, leaving 14 bases between them. CDR3 length equals 17 residues. This clonotype turned up a few times. Its specificity is not known.

V is TRBV12-3 or TRBV12-4 and J is TRBJ1-5, with unresolved D. This receptor was taken from a woman between 18 and 29 years old with Graves' hyperthyroidism. The source material was blood. The chain's CDR3 is CASSLMASLDSNQPQHF. DNA for the CDR3: TGTGCCAGCAGTTTAATGGCGAGCTTGGATAGCAATCAGCCCCAGCATTTT.